Listed below are T cell receptor beta chains from one sample, sequenced in a study of blood T cell repertoires in COVID-19. Libraries were prepared by immunoSEQ multiplex PCR; TCRdb keeps only in-frame clonotypes and omits some of them. The data contain around 130,000 clones, about 83% of them singletons. Sequenced input: peripheral blood. Receptors originate from a woman aged 45-60 years with acute or convalescent COVID-19. CDR3s include the opening cysteine and the closing phenylalanine or tryptophan. D genes are given only for firm matches. Where a row states a size, it is once, few, many or the class of an expanded clone; other rows omit it.

CDR3 length	V gene	J gene	clone size	D gene	CDR3 protein	CDR3 DNA
17	TRBV7-9	TRBJ1-4	NA	TRBD1	CASSVGQGDGTNEKLFF	TGTGCCAGCAGCGTGGGACAGGGGGACGGAACTAATGAAAAACTGTTTTTT
15	TRBV2	TRBJ2-1	NA	TRBD2	CASSFSGGAINEQFF	TGTGCCAGCAGTTTTTCCGGGGGGGCGATAAATGAGCAGTTCTTC
15	TRBV6-5	TRBJ2-2	NA	TRBD2	CASSYETSGTGELFF	TGTGCCAGCAGTTACGAGACTAGCGGCACCGGGGAGCTGTTTTTT
15	TRBV24-1	TRBJ1-3	NA	NA	CATSDGGLSGNTIYF	TGTGCCACCAGTGACGGAGGGTTATCTGGAAACACCATATATTTT
14	TRBV10-3	TRBJ2-1	NA	TRBD2	CAITSLAGGNEQFF	TGTGCCATCACCTCACTAGCGGGAGGAAATGAGCAGTTCTTC
15	TRBV2	TRBJ1-6	NA	TRBD1	CASSGTGGSNSPLHF	TGTGCCAGCAGTGGGACAGGGGGCTCTAATTCACCCCTCCACTTT
15	TRBV4-1	TRBJ2-5	NA	TRBD2	CASSRSTSAGETQYF	TGCGCCAGCAGCCGATCAACTAGCGCCGGTGAGACCCAGTACTTC
12	TRBV27	TRBJ1-5	once	NA	CASSSRDQPQHF	TGTGCCAGCAGTTCCAGGGATCAGCCCCAGCATTTT
14	TRBV6-6	TRBJ2-7	NA	TRBD1	CASSSGTGGYEQYF	TGTGCCAGCAGTTCCGGGACAGGGGGCTACGAGCAGTACTTC
16	TRBV18	TRBJ2-6	NA	NA	CASSPLTGTGANVLTF	TGTGCCAGCTCACCACTCACAGGGACGGGGGCCAACGTCCTGACTTTC
16	TRBV18	TRBJ2-3	once	NA	CASSPVAGKNTDTQYF	TGTGCCAGCTCACCTGTCGCGGGAAAGAACACAGATACGCAGTATTTT
17	TRBV7-9	TRBJ1-4	NA	NA	CASSLDAWGQTNEKLFF	TGTGCCAGCAGCTTAGATGCATGGGGGCAAACTAATGAAAAACTGTTTTTT
15	TRBV7-8	TRBJ2-7	few	NA	CASSLGGHSSYEQYF	TGTGCCAGCAGCTTAGGGGGACACAGCTCCTACGAGCAGTACTTC
14	TRBV30	TRBJ1-1	NA	TRBD1	CAWSSPDRQTEAFF	TGTGCCTGGAGTTCCCCGGACAGGCAAACTGAAGCTTTCTTT
17	TRBV7-2	TRBJ1-2	NA	TRBD1	CASSFRQGALPGYGYTF	TGTGCCAGCAGCTTCCGACAGGGGGCCCTACCCGGCTATGGCTACACCTTC
14	TRBV4-3	TRBJ2-7	NA	NA	CASSQVIGSYEQYF	TGCGCCAGCAGCCAAGTAATCGGTTCCTACGAGCAGTACTTC
12	TRBV10-3	TRBJ2-7	NA	NA	CAISGTSGEQYF	TGTGCCATCAGTGGGACTTCGGGTGAGCAGTACTTC
15	TRBV2	TRBJ1-4	NA	NA	CASSDRGAGNEKLFF	TGTGCCAGCAGTGATAGGGGCGCCGGTAATGAAAAACTGTTTTTT
13	TRBV2	TRBJ2-7	once	TRBD2	CASSGLAGYEQYF	TGTGCCAGCAGTGGACTAGCGGGCTACGAGCAGTACTTC
17	TRBV10-3	TRBJ1-2	few	NA	CAISESPNPGLIYGYTF	TGTGCCATCAGTGAGTCGCCTAATCCGGGACTTATCTATGGCTACACCTTC
13	TRBV30	TRBJ1-2	once	NA	CAWSVTQGRGYTF	TGTGCCTGGAGTGTTACCCAGGGTAGGGGCTACACCTTC
15	TRBV7-2	TRBJ1-2	NA	NA	CASSQGRGETYGYTF	TGTGCCAGCAGCCAGGGGAGGGGGGAGACCTATGGCTACACCTTC
15	TRBV19	TRBJ2-6	NA	TRBD1	CASSRQGSGANVLTF	TGTGCCAGTAGTAGACAGGGTTCTGGGGCCAACGTCCTGACTTTC
14	TRBV7-3	TRBJ2-4	NA	NA	CASSLGPGGNIQYF	TGTGCCAGCAGCCTGGGTCCAGGGGGGAACATTCAGTACTTC
16	TRBV3-1/TRBV3-2	TRBJ1-1	NA	NA	CASSQEPGQKNTEAFF	TGTGCCAGCAGCCAAGAACCGGGACAAAAGAACACTGAAGCTTTCTTT
13	TRBV24-1	TRBJ1-6	NA	TRBD1	CATRDRSSSPLHF	TGTGCCACCAGGGACAGGTCCTCTTCACCCCTCCACTTT
14	TRBV30	TRBJ1-4	NA	NA	CAWSVRGSGEKLFF	TGTGCCTGGAGTGTACGAGGGTCCGGAGAAAAACTGTTTTTT
12	TRBV6-2/TRBV6-3	TRBJ2-7	few	NA	CASSRSGYEQYF	TGTGCCAGCAGTCGTAGCGGCTACGAGCAGTACTTC
14	TRBV12-5	TRBJ2-5	once	NA	CASGLATGRETQYF	TGTGCTAGTGGTTTGGCGACAGGGAGGGAGACCCAGTACTTC
13	TRBV7-2	TRBJ2-2	NA	NA	CASSLVATGELFF	TGTGCCAGCAGCTTAGTGGCCACCGGGGAGCTGTTTTTT
11	TRBV3-1/TRBV3-2	TRBJ2-7	once	NA	CASSTSYEQYF	TGTGCCAGCAGCACATCCTACGAGCAGTACTTC
16	TRBV10-3	TRBJ2-7	NA	TRBD2	CAISGTGRGSFYEQYF	TGTGCCATCAGTGGAACGGGGCGGGGGTCTTTCTACGAGCAGTACTTC
14	TRBV27	TRBJ2-7	NA	TRBD2	CATRPSGASYEQYF	TGTGCCACCCGCCCTAGCGGCGCCTCGTACGAGCAGTACTTC
14	TRBV11-2	TRBJ2-7	NA	TRBD1	CASRPGTGPYEQYF	TGTGCCAGCAGGCCCGGGACAGGGCCCTACGAGCAGTACTTC
18	TRBV3-1/TRBV3-2	TRBJ1-1	NA	NA	CASSHWGRAGGLNTEAFF	TGTGCCAGCAGCCATTGGGGGCGCGCGGGGGGATTGAACACTGAAGCTTTCTTT